This T cell receptor beta chain derives from a study of blood T cell repertoires in COVID-19. Study overall: There were acute and convalescent COVID-19 samples, and they came from the United States, Italy and Spain. Sources were T cells, B-cell-depleted T cells, or PBMCs; the material itself was cDNA or gDNA.

Per the authors' pipeline: It was from reference gene primer amplification that nucleated cell counts were estimated. Using immunoSEQ multiplex PCR, the repertoire was profiled, and TCRdb retains in-frame clones only, with some absent. V, J and clone size are those of that table, while D and trimming were read from the DNA. This sample has 200,000 to 250,000 clones, with approximately 82% found just once. The V end lost 6 bases, the J end lost 0 bases, and 9 bases lay between the germline ends. The CDR3 is made up of 14 amino acids. CDR1 is SNHLY, CDR2 FYNNEI, per germline. This clone has just a few counts.

This chain uses TRBV2 with TRBJ1-5; D perhaps matches TRBD1 (5 bases). Sequenced input: peripheral blood. This TCR was sampled from a woman at least 80 years old with acute or convalescent COVID-19. CDR3 in DNA: TGTGCCAGCAGCCCAGGGTATAGCAATCAGCCCCAGCATTTT. Its protein is CASSPGYSNQPQHF. The full variable domain, with the rest looked up from reference TRBV2 and TRBJ1-5, is EPEVTQTPSHQVTQMGQEVILRCVPISNHLYFYWYRQILGQKVEFLVSFYNNEISEKSEIFDDQFSVERPDGSNFTLKIRSTKLEDSAMYFCASSPGYSNQPQHFGDGTRLSIL.